This note documents a single T cell receptor beta chain sequence. The junction does not match germline at one end; this may be a read error. This record comes from a study of blood T cell repertoires in COVID-19. In the study overall: The samples span acute and convalescent COVID-19 from the United States, Italy and Spain. The analysed material was cDNA or gDNA that came from T cells, B-cell-depleted T cells, or PBMCs.

Original data processing: Estimation of nucleated cell counts was performed using reference gene primer amplification. Generated by immunoSEQ multiplex PCR, the TCRdb table keeps only in-frame clones and is missing some. Clonal size and the V and J genes are those of that table, whereas D and trimming came from the DNA. The sample carries 300,000 or so clones, about 83% recorded once. The V gene's germline CDR1 is SEHNR and CDR2 FQNEAQ (reference sequence). The CDR3 runs 11 residues. The source of this sequence is a woman aged 45 to 65 with acute or convalescent COVID-19. The genes are TRBV7-9 and TRBJ1-2; no reliable D call. Input material: peripheral blood. The CDR3 sequence is CASSPGTLYYF. For the CDR3, the DNA is TGTGCCAGCAGCCCGGGAACCTTATACTACTTC.